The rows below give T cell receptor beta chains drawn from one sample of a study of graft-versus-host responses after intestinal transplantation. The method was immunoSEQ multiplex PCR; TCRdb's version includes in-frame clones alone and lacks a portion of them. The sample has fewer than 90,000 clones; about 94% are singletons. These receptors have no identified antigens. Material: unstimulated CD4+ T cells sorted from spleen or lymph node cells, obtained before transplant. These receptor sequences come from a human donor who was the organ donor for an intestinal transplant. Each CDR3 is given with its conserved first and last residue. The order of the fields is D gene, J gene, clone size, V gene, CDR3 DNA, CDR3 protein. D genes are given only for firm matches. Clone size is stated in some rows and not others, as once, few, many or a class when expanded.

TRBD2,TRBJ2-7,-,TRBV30,TGTGCCTGGACTAGCGGCTACGAGCAGTACTTC,CAWTSGYEQYF
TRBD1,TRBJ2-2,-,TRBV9,TGTGCCAGCAGCGTGACAGGGTTGAACACCGGGGAGCTGTTTTTT,CASSVTGLNTGELFF
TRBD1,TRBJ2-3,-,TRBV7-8,TGTGCCAGCAGCTTAGCGCCACAGGGGGCCACAGATACGCAGTATTTT,CASSLAPQGATDTQYF
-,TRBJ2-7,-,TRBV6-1,TGTGCCAGCAGTGAAGGTCTCGACTACGAGCAGTACTTC,CASSEGLDYEQYF
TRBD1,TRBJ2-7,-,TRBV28,TGTGCCAGCGAGTCGGCCGGGACAGGGGCTTACGAGCAGTACTTC,CASESAGTGAYEQYF
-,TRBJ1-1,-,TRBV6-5,TGTGCCAGCAGTTACTCGAGGGGAGACACTGAAGCTTTCTTT,CASSYSRGDTEAFF
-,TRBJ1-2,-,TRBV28,TGTGCCAGCAGTTTATTACCCGGTGGCTACACCTTC,CASSLLPGGYTF
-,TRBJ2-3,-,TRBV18,TGTGCCAGCTCACCAAACAGGTACACAGATACGCAGTATTTT,CASSPNRYTDTQYF
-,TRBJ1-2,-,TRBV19,TGTGCCACTGGACCGAAGTACTATGGCTACACCTTC,CATGPKYYGYTF
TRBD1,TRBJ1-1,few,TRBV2,TGTGCCAGCAGCCTAGGACAGGGGCACACTGAAGCTTTCTTT,CASSLGQGHTEAFF
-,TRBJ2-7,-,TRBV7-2,TGTGCCAGCAGCTTACAGGGTTTGAAAAACGAGCAGTACTTC,CASSLQGLKNEQYF
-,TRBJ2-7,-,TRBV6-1,TGTGCCAGCCACCCGGACCGCCCCTACGAGCAGTACTTC,CASHPDRPYEQYF
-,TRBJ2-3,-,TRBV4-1,TGCGCCAGCAGCCAAGGGACAGAAGATACGCAGTATTTT,CASSQGTEDTQYF
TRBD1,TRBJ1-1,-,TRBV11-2,TGTGCCAGCAGCCGTAGAGCTTGGACAGGTGCAACTGAAGCTTTCTTT,CASSRRAWTGATEAFF
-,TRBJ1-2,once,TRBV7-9,TGTGCCAGCAGCCCCCCACCCAACTATGGCTACACCTTC,CASSPPPNYGYTF
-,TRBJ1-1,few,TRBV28,TGTGCCAGCAGGTGGGGGGCTATGGGCACTGAAGCTTTCTTT,CASRWGAMGTEAFF
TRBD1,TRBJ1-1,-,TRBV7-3,TGTGCCAGCAGCCTAAGAAGCGGGACAGGGCGAGACACTGAAGCTTTCTTT,CASSLRSGTGRDTEAFF
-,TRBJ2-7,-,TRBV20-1,TGCAGTGCTGTCCGCTCCTACGAGCAGTACTTC,CSAVRSYEQYF
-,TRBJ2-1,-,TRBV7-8,TGTGCCAGCAGCCCCCGGGGTTCGACCTACAATGAGCAGTTCTTC,CASSPRGSTYNEQFF
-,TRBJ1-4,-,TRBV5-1,TGCGCCAGCAGCTTGTTTGGGGGGAAAGGAGAAAAACTGTTTTTT,CASSLFGGKGEKLFF
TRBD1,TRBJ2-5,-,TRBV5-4,TGTGCCAGCAGCTTGGGACAGGGAACTCAAGAGACCCAGTACTTC,CASSLGQGTQETQYF
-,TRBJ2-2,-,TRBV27,TGTGCCAGCAGTTTATCCTATCTCAACACCGGGGAGCTGTTTTTT,CASSLSYLNTGELFF